This is a list of T cell receptor beta chains from one sample in a study of blood T cell repertoires in COVID-19. Only in-frame clones appear in the TCRdb table, and some are missing; sequencing was by immunoSEQ multiplex PCR. The sample consists of some 670,000 clones, 80% to 90% of them appearing once. Sequencing was done on a sample of peripheral blood. Receptors originate from a woman aged 18-30 years with acute or convalescent COVID-19. Both conserved end residues are part of each CDR3. The order of the fields is V gene, clone size, J gene, D gene, CDR3 DNA, CDR3 protein. A D gene is named only where the DNA matches it firmly. Only part of the rows carry a size: once, few, many, or a class if the clone is expanded.

>TRBV3-1/TRBV3-2|-|TRBJ2-5|TRBD2
TGTGCCAGCAGCCACCAGCGGGGGGGCCGAGAGACCCAGTACTTC
CASSHQRGGRETQYF
>TRBV19|-|TRBJ2-7|-
TGTGCCAGTAGTATTAGTGGGCTGGACAATTACGAGCAGTACTTC
CASSISGLDNYEQYF
>TRBV6-5|-|TRBJ1-2|-
TGTGCCAGCAGTTACGGTGGAGGGTATGGCTACACCTTC
CASSYGGGYGYTF
>TRBV10-3|once|TRBJ2-7|-
TGTGCCATCAGTACAGGTTCCCGAACCTACGAGCAGTACTTC
CAISTGSRTYEQYF
>TRBV9|-|TRBJ1-1|-
TGTGCCAGCAGCGTAGGAGACAGGAACACTGAAGCTTTCTTT
CASSVGDRNTEAFF
>TRBV12-3/TRBV12-4|-|TRBJ1-1|TRBD1
TGTGCCAGCACCTCAGGACAGGGGGCGCGAGCTTTCTTT
CASTSGQGARAFF
>TRBV9|-|TRBJ2-7|-
TGTGCCAGCAGCGAGGGAGGCTCGGACATTCCCCACGAGCAGTACTTC
CASSEGGSDIPHEQYF
>TRBV7-9|-|TRBJ1-1|-
TGTGCCAGCAGCCAGGGTTGGTTCGACACTGAAGCTTTCTTT
CASSQGWFDTEAFF
>TRBV4-3|few|TRBJ1-3|-
TGCGCCAGCAGCCAAGATCAGGGATTTGGAAACACCATATATTTT
CASSQDQGFGNTIYF
>TRBV3-1/TRBV3-2|-|TRBJ2-1|-
TGTGCCAGCAGTCTACGGGGATCCCTCGGAGATGAGCAGTTCTTC
CASSLRGSLGDEQFF
>TRBV30|-|TRBJ1-5|TRBD1
TGTGCCTGGAGTGTGAGGGACAGGGAAATTCAGCCCCAGCATTTT
CAWSVRDREIQPQHF
>TRBV7-8|once|TRBJ2-2|TRBD2
TGTGCCAGCAGCCCGGCTAGCGGGGGGGTGGGTAGGAAAGCCGGGGAGCTGTTTTTT
CASSPASGGVGRKAGELFF
>TRBV18|-|TRBJ1-1|-
TGTGCCAGCTCCCGTAGGGCTGGGGGCGGCTCCTTGAACACTGAAGCTTTCTTT
CASSRRAGGGSLNTEAFF
>TRBV6-5|-|TRBJ1-1|-
TGTGCCAGCAGGAGGGGGAGCTTATTGAACACTGAAGCTTTCTTT
CASRRGSLLNTEAFF
>TRBV6-4|once|TRBJ2-2|TRBD2
TGTGCCAGCAGTGACAGGGGAGGGCACACCGGGGAGCTGTTTTTT
CASSDRGGHTGELFF
>TRBV3-1/TRBV3-2|-|TRBJ1-3|-
TGTGCCAGCAGCCAAGATAGAGGGTCTGGAAACACCATATATTTT
CASSQDRGSGNTIYF
>TRBV10-2|-|TRBJ2-7|TRBD1
TGCGCCAGCAAACCGGGACAGGGGGCTTACGAGCAGTACTTC
CASKPGQGAYEQYF
>TRBV4-3|-|TRBJ2-2|-
TGCGCCAGCAGCCACAAGATAGGGGATAGGATCGGGGAGCTGTTTTTT
CASSHKIGDRIGELFF
>TRBV4-2|few|TRBJ1-6|TRBD1
TGTGCCAGCAGCCGGGGACAGGATAATTCACCCCTCCACTTT
CASSRGQDNSPLHF
>TRBV20-1|-|TRBJ1-2|TRBD1
TGCAGTGCTAGTCAGGACTACAGGGGTTTAAACTATGGCTACACCTTC
CSASQDYRGLNYGYTF
>TRBV25-1|-|TRBJ2-7|TRBD1
TGTGCCAGCAGGCACAGGGGTGTGCAGTACTTC
CASRHRGVQYF
>TRBV6-5|-|TRBJ1-1|TRBD1
TGTGCCAGCCCAAGGGCGGGACAGCCTAACACTGAAGCTTTCTTT
CASPRAGQPNTEAFF
>TRBV19|once|TRBJ1-2|TRBD1
TGTGCCAGTAGGACGGGACAGGGATACTATGGCTACACCTTC
CASRTGQGYYGYTF
>TRBV24-1|-|TRBJ1-1|TRBD1
TGTGCCACCAGTGATACGACAGGGGCGAACACTGAAGCTTTCTTT
CATSDTTGANTEAFF
>TRBV11-2|-|TRBJ1-5|-
TGTGCCAGCAGCGCCGTTCAGGGCAATCAGCCCCAGCATTTT
CASSAVQGNQPQHF
>TRBV6-9|-|TRBJ1-3|TRBD1
TGTGCCAGCAGTTATCTGACAGGGCGCCCTGGAAACACCATATATTTT
CASSYLTGRPGNTIYF
>TRBV5-6|once|TRBJ2-7|-
TGTGCCAGCAGCGCCCCGGGACAAGGATCCTCCTACGAGCAGTACTTC
CASSAPGQGSSYEQYF
>TRBV24-1|-|TRBJ1-1|-
TGTGCCACCCAGGGTCAGACGAACACTGAAGCTTTCTTT
CATQGQTNTEAFF
>TRBV7-9|-|TRBJ1-2|-
TGTGCCAGCAGCTCATTTGAGGGGGACAAAGGCTACACCTTC
CASSSFEGDKGYTF
>TRBV5-1|-|TRBJ1-3|TRBD1
TGCGCCAGCAGCTGGGGGACAGCGCTTAACTCTGGAAACACCATATATTTT
CASSWGTALNSGNTIYF
>TRBV6-5|-|TRBJ2-2|TRBD1
TGTGCCAGCGGGACAGGGGACACCGGGGAGCTGTTTTTT
CASGTGDTGELFF
>TRBV11-2|-|TRBJ1-5|TRBD1
TGTGCCAGCAGCTTAGACGACAGGGTCGGGGGCAATCAGCCCCAGCATTTT
CASSLDDRVGGNQPQHF
>TRBV7-9|-|TRBJ2-1|TRBD2
TGTGCCAGCAGCCCCGGGACTAGCGGGCGGTTTGGCTATGAGCAGTTCTTC
CASSPGTSGRFGYEQFF
>TRBV27|few|TRBJ1-3|-
TGTGCCAGCAGCCCCTTTGACGGGGATGGAAACACCATATATTTT
CASSPFDGDGNTIYF
>TRBV2|-|TRBJ1-6|-
TGTGCCAGCATTTTACGGGGTAGTTCACCCCTCCACTTT
CASILRGSSPLHF
>TRBV2|-|TRBJ2-3|-
TGTGCCAGCACCGACGACAGGTGGAGCACAGATACGCAGTATTTT
CASTDDRWSTDTQYF
>TRBV9|-|TRBJ1-2|-
TGTGCCAGCAGCCCCGGCACAGGGTCCCCAATCGGTGGCTACACCTTC
CASSPGTGSPIGGYTF
>TRBV3-1/TRBV3-2|-|TRBJ1-1|TRBD1
TGTGCCAGCAGCCCCGTCCCGGGACAGGGATTGGGCACTGAAGCTTTCTTT
CASSPVPGQGLGTEAFF
>TRBV5-1|-|TRBJ2-1|TRBD1
TGCGCCAGCAGCATACAGGGGGCGGACAATGAGCAGTTCTTC
CASSIQGADNEQFF
>TRBV2|-|TRBJ1-5|TRBD1
TGTGCCAGCAGTGAGGACAGGGGCACGAATCAGCCCCAGCATTTT
CASSEDRGTNQPQHF
>TRBV27|-|TRBJ1-5|-
TGTGCCAGCAGTACGCTAAATCAGCCCCAGCATTTT
CASSTLNQPQHF
>TRBV18|few|TRBJ1-2|-
TGTGCCAGCTCACCAGAACAGAACTATGGCTACACCTTC
CASSPEQNYGYTF
>TRBV18|-|TRBJ2-7|TRBD1
TGTGCCAGCTCACCACCGGGACAGGGGGTCTACGAGCAGTACTTC
CASSPPGQGVYEQYF
>TRBV9|-|TRBJ1-3|-
TGTGCCAGCAGCGTTCAGGGCGACTCTGGAAACACCATATATTTT
CASSVQGDSGNTIYF
>TRBV2|-|TRBJ2-1|-
TGTGCCAGCAGTGGTTTCTCCCGCTCCTACAATGAGCAGTTCTTC
CASSGFSRSYNEQFF
>TRBV7-9|-|TRBJ2-5|TRBD1
TGTGCCAGCAGCTCCCGAACAGGGGTCGAGGGGGAGACCCAGTACTTC
CASSSRTGVEGETQYF
>TRBV9|-|TRBJ1-6|TRBD1
TGTGCCAGCCAGGACAGGGAACGTTCACCCCTCCACTTT
CASQDRERSPLHF
>TRBV27|-|TRBJ1-2|TRBD1
TGTGCCAGCAGTTACGGGACAGGGGATGGCTACACCTTC
CASSYGTGDGYTF
>TRBV29-1|-|TRBJ1-2|-
TGCAGCGCCGGAGACAGCTATGGCTACACCTTC
CSAGDSYGYTF